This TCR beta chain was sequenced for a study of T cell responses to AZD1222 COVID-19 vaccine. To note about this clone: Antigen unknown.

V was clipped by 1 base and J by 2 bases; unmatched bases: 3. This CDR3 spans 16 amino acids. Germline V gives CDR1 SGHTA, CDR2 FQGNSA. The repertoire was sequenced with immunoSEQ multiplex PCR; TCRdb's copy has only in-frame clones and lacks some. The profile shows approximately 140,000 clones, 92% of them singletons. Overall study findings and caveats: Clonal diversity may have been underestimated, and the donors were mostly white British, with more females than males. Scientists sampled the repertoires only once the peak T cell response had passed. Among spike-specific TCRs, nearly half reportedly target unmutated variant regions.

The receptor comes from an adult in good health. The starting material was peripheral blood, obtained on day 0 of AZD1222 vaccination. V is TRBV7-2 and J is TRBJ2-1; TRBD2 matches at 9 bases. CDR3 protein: CASSLEVAGAYNEQFF. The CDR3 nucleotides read TGTGCCAGCAGCTTAGAGGTAGCGGGAGCCTACAATGAGCAGTTCTTC.